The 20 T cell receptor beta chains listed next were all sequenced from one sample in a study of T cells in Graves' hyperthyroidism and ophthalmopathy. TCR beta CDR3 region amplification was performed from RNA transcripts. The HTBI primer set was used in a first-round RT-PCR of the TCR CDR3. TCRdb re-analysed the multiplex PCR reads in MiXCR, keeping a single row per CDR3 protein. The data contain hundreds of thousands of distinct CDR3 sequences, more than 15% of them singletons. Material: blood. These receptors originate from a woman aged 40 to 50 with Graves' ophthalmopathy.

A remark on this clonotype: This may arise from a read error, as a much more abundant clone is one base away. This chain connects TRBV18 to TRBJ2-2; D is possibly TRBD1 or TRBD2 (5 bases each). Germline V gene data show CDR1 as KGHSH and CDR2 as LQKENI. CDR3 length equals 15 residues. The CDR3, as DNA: TGTGCCAGCTCACCACCAGGGACGAACACCGGGGAGCTGTCTTTT. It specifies CASSPPGTNTGELSF.

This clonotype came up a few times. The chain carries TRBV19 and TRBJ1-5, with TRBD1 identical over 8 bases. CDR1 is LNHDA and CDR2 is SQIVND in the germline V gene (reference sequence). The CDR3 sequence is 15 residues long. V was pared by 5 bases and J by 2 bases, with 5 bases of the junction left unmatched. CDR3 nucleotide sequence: TGTGCCAGTAGTTCTGACAGGGGAGGCAATCAGCCCCAGCATTTT. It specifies CASSSDRGGNQPQHF.

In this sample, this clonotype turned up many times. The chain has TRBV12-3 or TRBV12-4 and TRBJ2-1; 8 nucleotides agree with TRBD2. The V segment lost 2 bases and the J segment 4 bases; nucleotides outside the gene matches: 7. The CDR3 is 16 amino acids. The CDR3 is CASSLSRLAGYNEQFF. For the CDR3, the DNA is TGTGCCAGCAGTTTAAGTAGGCTAGCGGGTTACAATGAGCAGTTCTTC.

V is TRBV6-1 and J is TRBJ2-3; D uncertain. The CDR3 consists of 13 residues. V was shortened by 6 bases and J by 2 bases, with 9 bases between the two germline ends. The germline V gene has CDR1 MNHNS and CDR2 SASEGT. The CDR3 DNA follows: TGTGCCAGCAGGAACCTCCTCACAGATACGCAGTATTTT. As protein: CASRNLLTDTQYF.

The CDR3 region is CAWSETPGQGSDTQYF. The CDR3 DNA follows: TGTGCCTGGAGCGAGACCCCGGGACAGGGGTCAGATACGCAGTATTTT. The chain links TRBV30 to TRBJ2-3; 10 bases fit TRBD1. Trimming took 3 bases from V and 4 from J; bases not matched to a gene: 10. Germline CDR1 reads GTSNPN; CDR2 reads SVGIG (reference sequence). There are 16 residues in the CDR3.

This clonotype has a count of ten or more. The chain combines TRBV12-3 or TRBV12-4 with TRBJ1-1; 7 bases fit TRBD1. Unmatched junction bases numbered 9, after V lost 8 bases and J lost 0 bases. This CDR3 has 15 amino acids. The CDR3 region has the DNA TGTGCCAGCTGCTGCTCCGGGACAGTGAACACTGAAGCTTTCTTT. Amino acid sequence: CASCCSGTVNTEAFF.

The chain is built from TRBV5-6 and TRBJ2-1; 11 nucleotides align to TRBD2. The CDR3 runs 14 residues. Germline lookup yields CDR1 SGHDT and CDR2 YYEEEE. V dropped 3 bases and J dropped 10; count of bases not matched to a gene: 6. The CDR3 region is CASSSTGTSGEQFF. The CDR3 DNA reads TGTGCCAGCAGCTCAACCGGGACTAGCGGCGAGCAGTTCTTC.

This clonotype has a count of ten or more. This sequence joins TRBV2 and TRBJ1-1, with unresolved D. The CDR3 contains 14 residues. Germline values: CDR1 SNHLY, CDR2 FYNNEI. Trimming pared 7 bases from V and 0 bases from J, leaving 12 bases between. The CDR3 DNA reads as TGTGCCAGCACCACCAGATTACTGAACACTGAAGCTTTCTTT. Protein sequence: CASTTRLLNTEAFF.

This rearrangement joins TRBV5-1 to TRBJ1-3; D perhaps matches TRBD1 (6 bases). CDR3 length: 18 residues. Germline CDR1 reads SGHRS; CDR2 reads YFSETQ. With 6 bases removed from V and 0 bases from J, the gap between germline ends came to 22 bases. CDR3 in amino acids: CASNRQAFVPSSGNTIYF. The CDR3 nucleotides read TGCGCCAGCAACAGACAGGCGTTTGTTCCGAGCTCTGGAAACACCATATATTTT. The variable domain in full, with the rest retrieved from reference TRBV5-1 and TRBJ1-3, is KAGVTQTPRYLIKTRGQQVTLSCSPISGHRSVSWYQQTPGQGLQFLFEYFSETQRNKGNFPGRFSGRQFSNSRSEMNVSTLELGDSALYLCASNRQAFVPSSGNTIYFGEGSWLTVV.

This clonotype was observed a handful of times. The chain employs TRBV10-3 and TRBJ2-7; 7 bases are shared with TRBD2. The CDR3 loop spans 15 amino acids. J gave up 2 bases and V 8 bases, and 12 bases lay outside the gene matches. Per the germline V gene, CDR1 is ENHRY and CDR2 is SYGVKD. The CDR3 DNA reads TGTGCCATCGGGGGGGACTCCGGCCCCACCTACGAGCAGTACTTC. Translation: CAIGGDSGPTYEQYF.

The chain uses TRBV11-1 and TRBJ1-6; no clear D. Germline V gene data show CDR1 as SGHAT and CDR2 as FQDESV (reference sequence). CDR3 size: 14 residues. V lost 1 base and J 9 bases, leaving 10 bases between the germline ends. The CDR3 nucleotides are TGTGCCAGCAGCTTAGGATTCATGGGTTCACCCCTCCACTTT. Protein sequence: CASSLGFMGSPLHF.

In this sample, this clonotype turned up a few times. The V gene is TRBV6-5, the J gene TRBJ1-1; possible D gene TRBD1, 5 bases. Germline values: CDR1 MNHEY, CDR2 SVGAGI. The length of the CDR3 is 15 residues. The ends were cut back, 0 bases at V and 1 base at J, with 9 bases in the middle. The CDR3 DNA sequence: TGTGCCAGCAGTTACTCGAGACAGACGAACACTGAAGCTTTCTTT. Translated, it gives CASSYSRQTNTEAFF.

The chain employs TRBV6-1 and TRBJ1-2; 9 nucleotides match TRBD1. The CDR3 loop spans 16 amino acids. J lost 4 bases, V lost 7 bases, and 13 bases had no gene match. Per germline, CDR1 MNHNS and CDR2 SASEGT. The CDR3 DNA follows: TGTGCCAGCATCAAACCAGGGACAGGGATCTCCTATGGCTACACCTTC. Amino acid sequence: CASIKPGTGISYGYTF.

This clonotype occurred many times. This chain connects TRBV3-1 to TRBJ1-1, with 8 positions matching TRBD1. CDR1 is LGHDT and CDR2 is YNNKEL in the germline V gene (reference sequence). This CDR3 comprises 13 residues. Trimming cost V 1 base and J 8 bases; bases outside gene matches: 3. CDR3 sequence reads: CASSQANRGEAFF. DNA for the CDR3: TGTGCCAGCAGCCAAGCCAACAGGGGGGAAGCTTTCTTT.

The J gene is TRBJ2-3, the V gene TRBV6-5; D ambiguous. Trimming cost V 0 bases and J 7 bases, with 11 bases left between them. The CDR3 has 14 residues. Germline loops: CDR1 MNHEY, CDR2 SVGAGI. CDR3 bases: TGTGCCAGCAGTTACTCCGCCGGTGGAAATACGCAGTATTTT. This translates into CASSYSAGGNTQYF.

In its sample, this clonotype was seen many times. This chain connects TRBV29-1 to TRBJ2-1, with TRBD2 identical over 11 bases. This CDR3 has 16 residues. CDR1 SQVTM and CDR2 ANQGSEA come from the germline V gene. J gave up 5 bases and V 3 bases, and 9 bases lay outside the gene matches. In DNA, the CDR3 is TGCAGCGTTGACGGGGTGGGGGGACTAGCGGACAATGAGCAGTTCTTC. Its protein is CSVDGVGGLADNEQFF.

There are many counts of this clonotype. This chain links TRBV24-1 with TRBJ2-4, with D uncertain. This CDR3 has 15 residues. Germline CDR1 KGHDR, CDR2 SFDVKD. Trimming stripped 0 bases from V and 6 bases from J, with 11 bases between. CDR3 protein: CATSDLGVVGNIQYF. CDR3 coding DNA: TGTGCCACCAGTGATTTGGGGGTGGTTGGAAACATTCAGTACTTC.

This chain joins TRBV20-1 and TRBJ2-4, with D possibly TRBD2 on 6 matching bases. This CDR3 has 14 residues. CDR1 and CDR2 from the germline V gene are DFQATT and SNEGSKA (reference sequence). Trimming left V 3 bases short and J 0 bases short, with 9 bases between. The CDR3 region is CSARKGLAKNIQYF. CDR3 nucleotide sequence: TGCAGTGCTAGGAAGGGACTAGCCAAAAACATTCAGTACTTC.

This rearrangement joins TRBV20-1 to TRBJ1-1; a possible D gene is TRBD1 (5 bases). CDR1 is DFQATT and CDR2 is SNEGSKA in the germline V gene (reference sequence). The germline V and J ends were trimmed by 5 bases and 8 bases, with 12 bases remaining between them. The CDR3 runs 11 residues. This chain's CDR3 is CSAAPGPEAFF. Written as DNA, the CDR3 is TGCAGTGCTGCCCCGGGACCAGAAGCTTTCTTT.

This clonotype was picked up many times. The DNA for the CDR3 is TGTGCCAGCAGTGAAAGAGCCAATGCTGGCTATGGCTACACCTTC. This translates into CASSERANAGYGYTF. The chain is built from TRBV6-1 and TRBJ1-2; D remains ambiguous. Germline CDR1 is MNHNS and CDR2 is SASEGT. This CDR3 is built from 15 residues. Trimming stripped 2 bases from V and 4 bases from J, with 14 bases between.